This note documents a single T cell receptor beta chain sequence. This entry belongs to a study of blood T cell repertoires in COVID-19. The method was immunoSEQ multiplex PCR; TCRdb's version includes in-frame clones alone and lacks a portion of them. The sample holds 74,000 or so clones; 80% to 90% are singletons and the top ten take 2% to 2.5%. Sequenced material: peripheral blood. The sequence derives from a human donor in a cohort sampled during active COVID-19.

This CDR3 reads CASSQDSNTGELFF. Written as DNA, the CDR3 is TGTGCCAGCAGCCAGGACTCTAACACCGGGGAGCTGTTTTTT. The V and J genes are TRBV7-9 and TRBJ2-2, with D possibly TRBD2 on 5 matching bases. There are 14 residues in the CDR3. Trimming pared 5 bases from V and 2 bases from J, leaving 9 bases between. Germline V gene sequence: CDR1 SEHNR, CDR2 FQNEAQ (reference sequence).